The rows below give T cell receptor beta chains drawn from one sample of a study of CD8 T cells in Susac syndrome. A single record per CDR3 protein comes from TCRdb applying MiXCR to the immunoSEQ multiplex PCR reads. This sample has about 400,000 distinct CDR3 sequences, with approximately 85% found just once. Sequenced material: CD8+ T cells from PBMCs. The source is a human donor with multiple sclerosis. CDR3s include the opening cysteine and the closing phenylalanine or tryptophan. Fields, in order: clone size, J gene, D gene, V gene, CDR3 protein, CDR3 DNA. D genes are given only for firm matches. Clone size, where shown, is once, few, many, or a class for clones that have expanded.

NA	TRBJ1-2	NA	TRBV29-1	CSVPPGDDYGYTF	TGCAGCGTCCCGCCCGGGGATGACTATGGCTACACCTTC
once	TRBJ1-4	NA	TRBV6-1	CASRPDTSTNEKLFF	TGTGCCAGCAGACCGGACACCTCAACTAATGAAAAACTGTTTTTT
few	TRBJ2-7	TRBD1	TRBV6-5	CASSTPGQGAFEQYF	TGTGCCAGCAGTACTCCGGGACAGGGGGCGTTCGAGCAGTACTTC
NA	TRBJ2-2	NA	TRBV6-1	CASSGLGVENTGELFF	TGTGCCAGCAGTGGCCTTGGGGTTGAGAACACCGGGGAGCTGTTTTTT
NA	TRBJ1-5	NA	TRBV27	CASRQLDDSNQPQHF	TGTGCCAGTCGACAGTTAGACGATAGCAATCAGCCCCAGCATTTT
NA	TRBJ2-2	NA	TRBV5-4	CASSPRAAGELFF	TGTGCCAGCAGCCCTCGGGCGGCCGGGGAGCTGTTTTTT
NA	TRBJ2-3	TRBD2	TRBV28	CASSVGSGIGGTDTQYF	TGTGCCAGCAGCGTAGGTAGCGGGATCGGAGGAACAGATACGCAGTATTTT
NA	TRBJ2-3	NA	TRBV4-1	CASRAEGTDTQYF	TGCGCCAGCCGGGCAGAGGGGACAGATACGCAGTATTTT
NA	TRBJ2-1	NA	TRBV30	CAWSVFYNEQFF	TGTGCCTGGAGTGTATTTTACAATGAGCAGTTCTTC
once	TRBJ1-4	NA	TRBV14	CASSQALPLGDEKLFF	TGTGCCAGCAGCCAAGCCCTTCCCTTGGGGGACGAAAAACTGTTTTTT
NA	TRBJ2-7	TRBD2	TRBV5-8	CASSLGTTSIYEQYF	TGTGCCAGCAGCTTGGGGACGACTAGCATATACGAGCAGTACTTC
NA	TRBJ1-1	NA	TRBV30	CAWSVGWTEAFF	TGTGCCTGGAGTGTGGGGTGGACTGAAGCTTTCTTT
NA	TRBJ2-7	TRBD2	TRBV27	CASLGLAGEQYF	TGTGCCAGCTTGGGACTAGCGGGCGAGCAGTACTTC
NA	TRBJ2-1	TRBD2	TRBV20-1	CSARLAGDVDEQFF	TGCAGTGCTAGACTAGCGGGAGATGTGGATGAGCAGTTCTTC
NA	TRBJ1-1	NA	TRBV4-1	CASSPAYGEDTEAFF	TGCGCCAGCAGCCCAGCTTACGGGGAGGACACTGAAGCTTTCTTT
NA	TRBJ2-3	TRBD2	TRBV6-2/TRBV6-3	CASSDTSGGSTDTQYF	TGTGCCAGCAGCGATACTAGCGGGGGAAGCACAGATACGCAGTATTTT
NA	TRBJ2-3	NA	TRBV30	CAWSEQVFEDTQYF	TGTGCCTGGAGCGAACAGGTATTCGAAGATACGCAGTATTTT
once	TRBJ2-1	NA	TRBV4-2	CASSQDGSLSGVGEQFF	TGTGCCAGCAGCCAAGATGGTAGTCTCAGCGGTGTCGGTGAGCAGTTCTTC
few	TRBJ1-1	NA	TRBV27	CASSLGALNTEAFF	TGTGCCAGCAGTTTAGGGGCACTGAACACTGAAGCTTTCTTT
NA	TRBJ1-2	TRBD1	TRBV27	CASSPTGGRAGYTF	TGTGCCAGCAGCCCCACAGGGGGCAGGGCTGGCTACACCTTC
NA	TRBJ2-1	NA	TRBV24-1	CATSAGIWDEQFF	TGTGCCACCAGTGCAGGAATTTGGGATGAGCAGTTCTTC
NA	TRBJ2-1	NA	TRBV5-1	CASSLGVFGDNEQFF	TGCGCCAGCAGCTTGGGAGTTTTCGGTGACAATGAGCAGTTCTTC
NA	TRBJ1-1	TRBD1	TRBV29-1	CSVQGELNTEAFF	TGCAGCGTCCAGGGGGAACTGAACACTGAAGCTTTCTTT
once	TRBJ1-2	NA	TRBV30	CAWSEGLDYGYTF	TGTGCCTGGAGTGAGGGGCTGGACTATGGCTACACCTTC
NA	TRBJ2-3	TRBD1	TRBV27	CAGVPGQGSADTQYF	TGTGCCGGTGTGCCGGGACAGGGGTCGGCAGATACGCAGTATTTT
NA	TRBJ1-4	NA	TRBV28	CASSTRDGRGEKLFF	TGTGCCAGCAGTACCCGGGACGGTCGTGGGGAAAAACTGTTTTTT
NA	TRBJ2-7	NA	TRBV5-8	CASSFAGRVTYEQYF	TGTGCCAGCAGCTTCGCGGGCAGGGTTACCTACGAGCAGTACTTC
NA	TRBJ2-5	NA	TRBV20-1	CSARDGWGADRETQYF	TGCAGTGCTAGAGATGGCTGGGGAGCGGACCGAGAGACCCAGTACTTC
NA	TRBJ2-7	NA	TRBV10-3	CAIRFGDASLREQYF	TGTGCCATCAGATTCGGGGACGCAAGCTTACGCGAGCAGTACTTC
NA	TRBJ1-1	NA	TRBV27	CASSLGLAAKAFF	TGTGCCAGCAGTTTAGGGTTGGCAGCTAAAGCTTTCTTT
NA	TRBJ2-3	NA	TRBV5-5	CASSFLIQPGTDTQYF	TGTGCCAGCAGCTTCTTGATCCAGCCGGGCACAGATACGCAGTATTTT
NA	TRBJ1-4	NA	TRBV7-9	CASSLAQSNEKLFF	TGTGCCAGCAGCTTGGCGCAGAGTAATGAAAAACTGTTTTTT
NA	TRBJ1-1	NA	TRBV2	CASSGQSPKNTEAFF	TGTGCCAGCAGCGGACAGTCGCCGAAGAACACTGAAGCTTTCTTT
once	TRBJ2-3	NA	TRBV12-3/TRBV12-4	CASSPAAVGVDTQYF	TGTGCCAGCAGTCCCGCTGCAGTCGGGGTGGATACGCAGTATTTT
few	TRBJ2-2	NA	TRBV12-3/TRBV12-4	CASSPRQVAANTGELFF	TGTGCCAGCAGCCCCCGTCAGGTAGCAGCGAACACCGGGGAGCTGTTTTTT
once	TRBJ2-7	TRBD1	TRBV20-1	CSARSQGDSYEQYF	TGCAGTGCTAGGTCCCAGGGGGACTCCTACGAGCAGTACTTC
NA	TRBJ2-5	TRBD1	TRBV24-1	CATSDWTGGRETQYF	TGTGCCACCAGTGATTGGACAGGGGGTAGGGAGACCCAGTACTTC
NA	TRBJ1-1	NA	TRBV6-1	CASRDGQQMNTEAFF	TGTGCCAGCAGGGACGGACAGCAAATGAACACTGAAGCTTTCTTT
once	TRBJ2-7	TRBD1	TRBV11-1	CASSSTDRGYDAHSYEQYF	TGTGCCAGCAGCTCAACGGACAGGGGGTACGACGCACACTCCTACGAGCAGTACTTC
NA	TRBJ2-1	TRBD1	TRBV10-3	CATLPQGAEIGQFF	TGTGCCACCCTACCTCAGGGGGCTGAAATTGGGCAGTTCTTC
once	TRBJ1-1	NA	TRBV29-1	CSVVAGMNTEAFF	TGCAGCGTTGTAGCAGGCATGAACACTGAAGCTTTCTTT
once	TRBJ2-1	TRBD1	TRBV15	CATSRGGQGFYNEQFF	TGTGCCACCAGCAGAGGGGGACAGGGATTCTACAATGAGCAGTTCTTC
NA	TRBJ1-5	NA	TRBV6-1	CASSMGQNQPQHF	TGTGCCAGCAGCATGGGACAAAATCAGCCCCAGCATTTT
NA	TRBJ1-1	NA	TRBV5-1	CASSLVFGGHTEAFF	TGCGCCAGCAGCTTGGTGTTTGGGGGGCACACTGAAGCTTTCTTT
NA	TRBJ1-1	TRBD1	TRBV20-1	CSASRQGTEAFF	TGCAGTGCGTCCCGACAGGGGACCGAAGCTTTCTTT
NA	TRBJ2-7	NA	TRBV5-1	CASSLPGQPRDEQYF	TGCGCCAGCAGCCTACCTGGACAACCTCGGGACGAGCAGTACTTC
NA	TRBJ1-1	NA	TRBV12-3/TRBV12-4	CASRSGDLNTEAFF	TGTGCCAGCAGGTCCGGAGACCTGAACACTGAAGCTTTCTTT
NA	TRBJ1-2	NA	TRBV6-6	CASAERQGGVGYTF	TGTGCCAGCGCCGAGAGGCAGGGAGGTGTAGGCTACACCTTC
NA	TRBJ2-1	NA	TRBV15	CATSSERIGNEQFF	TGTGCCACCAGCAGCGAGAGGATAGGGAATGAGCAGTTCTTC
NA	TRBJ2-1	NA	TRBV27	CASSSSNELSLDEQFF	TGTGCCAGCAGTTCCTCAAACGAGCTTAGTTTAGATGAGCAGTTCTTC
NA	TRBJ1-1	NA	TRBV5-1	CASSFTVGANTEAFF	TGCGCCAGCAGCTTTACGGTCGGTGCGAACACTGAAGCTTTCTTT
NA	TRBJ2-7	NA	TRBV12-3/TRBV12-4	CASSLTTSEQYF	TGTGCCAGCAGTTTAACGACGAGTGAGCAGTACTTC
NA	TRBJ2-7	NA	TRBV5-4	CAGSLSSTHEQYF	TGTGCCGGCAGCTTGTCATCAACCCACGAGCAGTACTTC
NA	TRBJ1-1	NA	TRBV5-6	CASSLERTEAFF	TGTGCCAGCAGCTTAGAAAGGACTGAAGCTTTCTTT
NA	TRBJ1-5	NA	TRBV19	CASSHSIQEYQPQHF	TGTGCCAGTAGTCACTCCATTCAGGAATATCAGCCCCAGCATTTT